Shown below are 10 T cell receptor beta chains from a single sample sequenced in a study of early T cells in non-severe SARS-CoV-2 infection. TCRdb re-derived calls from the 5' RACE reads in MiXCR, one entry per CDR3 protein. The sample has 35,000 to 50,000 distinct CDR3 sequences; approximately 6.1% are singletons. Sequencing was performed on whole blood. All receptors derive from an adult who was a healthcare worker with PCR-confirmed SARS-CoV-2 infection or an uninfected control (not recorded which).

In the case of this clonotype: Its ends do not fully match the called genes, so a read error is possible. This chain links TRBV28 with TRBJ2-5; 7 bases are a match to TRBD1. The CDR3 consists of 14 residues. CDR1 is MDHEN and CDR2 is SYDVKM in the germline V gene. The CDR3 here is CASSPRTGQETQHF. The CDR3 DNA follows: TGTGCCAGCAGTCCGAGGACAGGCCAAGAGACCCAGCACTTC.

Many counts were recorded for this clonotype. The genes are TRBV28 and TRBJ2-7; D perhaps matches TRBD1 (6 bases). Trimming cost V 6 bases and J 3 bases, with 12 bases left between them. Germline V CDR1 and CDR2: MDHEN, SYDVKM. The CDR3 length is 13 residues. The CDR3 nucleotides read TGTGCCAGCAGAGAGGGACAACTCTACGAGCAGTACTTC. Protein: CASREGQLYEQYF. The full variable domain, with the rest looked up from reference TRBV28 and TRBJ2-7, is DVKVTQSSRYLVKRTGEKVFLECVQDMDHENMFWYRQDPGLGLRLIYFSYDVKMKEKGDIPEGYSVSREKKERFSLILESASTNQTSMYLCASREGQLYEQYFGPGTRLTVT.

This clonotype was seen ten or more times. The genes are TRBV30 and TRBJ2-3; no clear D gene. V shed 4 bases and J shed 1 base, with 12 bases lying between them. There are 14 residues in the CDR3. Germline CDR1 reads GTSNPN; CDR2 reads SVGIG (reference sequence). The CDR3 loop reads CAWNEIAGTDTQYF. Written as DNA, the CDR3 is TGTGCCTGGAACGAAATTGCTGGCACAGATACGCAGTATTTT.

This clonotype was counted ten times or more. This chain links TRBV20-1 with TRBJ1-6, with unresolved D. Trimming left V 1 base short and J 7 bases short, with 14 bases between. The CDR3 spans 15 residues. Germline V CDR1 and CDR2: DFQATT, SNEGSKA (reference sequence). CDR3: CSARARLRQNSPLHF. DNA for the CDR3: TGCAGTGCTAGAGCGCGCCTGCGTCAGAATTCACCCCTCCACTTT.

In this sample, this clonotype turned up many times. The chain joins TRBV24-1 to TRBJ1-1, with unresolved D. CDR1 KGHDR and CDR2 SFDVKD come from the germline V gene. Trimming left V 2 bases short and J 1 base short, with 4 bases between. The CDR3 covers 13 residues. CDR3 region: CATSDYENTEAFF. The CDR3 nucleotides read TGTGCCACCAGTGATTATGAGAACACTGAAGCTTTCTTT.

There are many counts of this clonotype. CDR3 sequence: CASKISDTGGRNEQFF. DNA for the CDR3: TGTGCCAGCAAGATCAGTGACACCGGGGGCAGAAATGAGCAGTTCTTC. The chain carries TRBV7-9 and TRBJ2-1, with D perhaps assigned TRBD1 or TRBD2 (6 bases each). This CDR3 comprises 16 residues. Deletions cut 7 bases from V and 7 bases from J, with 23 bases between. Germline loops: CDR1 SEHNR, CDR2 FQNEAQ (reference sequence).

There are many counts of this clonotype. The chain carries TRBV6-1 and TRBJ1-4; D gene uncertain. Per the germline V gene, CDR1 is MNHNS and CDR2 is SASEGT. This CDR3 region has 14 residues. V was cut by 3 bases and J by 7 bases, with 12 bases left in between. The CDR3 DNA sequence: TGTGCCAGCAGTGACACGGTGTGGGGTGAAAAACTGTTTTTT. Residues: CASSDTVWGEKLFF.

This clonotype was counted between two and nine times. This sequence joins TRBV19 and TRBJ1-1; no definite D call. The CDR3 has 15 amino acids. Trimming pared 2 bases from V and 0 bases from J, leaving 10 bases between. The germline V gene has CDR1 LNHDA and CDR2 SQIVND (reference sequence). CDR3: CASSIMGGMNTEAFF. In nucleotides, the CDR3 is TGTGCCAGTAGTATAATGGGCGGCATGAACACTGAAGCTTTCTTT. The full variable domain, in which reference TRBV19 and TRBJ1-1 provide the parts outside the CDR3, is DGGITQSPKYLFRKEGQNVTLSCEQNLNHDAMYWYRQDPGQGLRLIYYSQIVNDFQKGDIAEGYSVSREKKESFPLTVTSAQKNPTAFYLCASSIMGGMNTEAFFGQGTRLTVV.

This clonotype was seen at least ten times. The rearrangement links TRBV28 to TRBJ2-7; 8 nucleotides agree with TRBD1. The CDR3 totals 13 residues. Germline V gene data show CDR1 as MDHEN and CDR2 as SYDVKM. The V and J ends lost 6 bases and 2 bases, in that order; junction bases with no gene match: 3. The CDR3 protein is CASSRQGPYEQYF. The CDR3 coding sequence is TGTGCCAGCAGCAGACAGGGGCCCTACGAGCAGTACTTC.

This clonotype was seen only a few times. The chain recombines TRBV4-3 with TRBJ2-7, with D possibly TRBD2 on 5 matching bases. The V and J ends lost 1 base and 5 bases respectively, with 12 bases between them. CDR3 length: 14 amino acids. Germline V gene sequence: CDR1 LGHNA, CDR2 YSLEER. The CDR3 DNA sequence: TGCGCCAGCAGCCAAGTAGGGCGAGGGAACGAGCAGTACTTC. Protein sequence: CASSQVGRGNEQYF.